The clone carrying this TCR beta chain was picked up one time. The J segment lost 2 bases and the V segment lost 5 bases, leaving 5 bases of the junction unmatched. This CDR3 has 16 amino acids. CDR1 is SEHNR and CDR2 is FQNEAQ in the germline V gene (reference sequence). Per the study methods: Amplification of reference gene primers provided the estimated nucleated cell counts. The table came from immunoSEQ multiplex PCR; TCRdb's copy has only in-frame clones and leaves some out. V and J calls and clone size are those listed in that table; D and trimming were worked out from the DNA. The sample contains some 200,000 clones, 86% of which appear only once. The sample originates from a study of blood T cell repertoires in COVID-19. Study background: The samples span acute and convalescent COVID-19 from the United States, Italy and Spain. The analysed material was cDNA or gDNA that came from T cells, B-cell-depleted T cells, or PBMCs.

The chain is built from TRBV7-9 and TRBJ2-3; 12 bases fit TRBD2. This TCR was sampled from an elderly man with acute or convalescent COVID-19. Material: peripheral blood. CDR3 DNA: TGTGCCAGCAGCCAGACTAGCGGGAGAATCACAGATACGCAGTATTTT. It is translated as CASSQTSGRITDTQYF.